Listed here are 13 T cell receptor beta chains from one sample, sequenced in a study of blood T cell repertoires in COVID-19. TCRdb's table, derived via immunoSEQ multiplex PCR, lists solely in-frame clones and lacks some. The sample holds a few hundred thousand clones; around 90% are singletons and the top ten take 0.8%. The source material was peripheral blood. These TCRs come from a woman younger than 45 with acute or convalescent COVID-19.

The chain uses TRBV25-1 and TRBJ2-2; no reliable D call. Trimming stripped 7 bases from V and 1 base from J, with 7 bases between. This CDR3 has 13 amino acids. Looked up from germline, CDR1 is MGHDK and CDR2 is SYGVNS. Here the CDR3 reads CASKTENTGELFF. The CDR3 region has the DNA TGTGCCAGCAAAACTGAGAACACCGGGGAGCTGTTTTTT.

The chain links TRBV4-2 to TRBJ2-4, with 9 bases that match TRBD2. Germline V gene sequence: CDR1 LGHNA, CDR2 YNFKEQ. Germline trimming cut 0 bases from V and 6 bases from J; bases unmatched to any gene: 3. This CDR3 region has 15 residues. DNA of the CDR3: TGTGCCAGCAGCCAAGAGTCGACTAGCGGAAACATTCAGTACTTC. Translation gives CASSQESTSGNIQYF.

In DNA form, the CDR3 reads TGTGCCAGCAGTCAGGCCTACGAGCAGTACTTC. It is translated as CASSQAYEQYF. V is TRBV6-2 or TRBV6-3 and J is TRBJ2-7; the D is unclear. The CDR3 contains 11 residues. V was trimmed by 5 bases and J by 2 bases, leaving 4 bases between them. Germline V lookup: CDR1 MNHEY, CDR2 SVGEGT.

V is TRBV19 and J is TRBJ2-1; D call uncertain. CDR1 LNHDA and CDR2 SQIVND come from the germline V gene (reference sequence). This CDR3 has 11 amino acids. V was clipped by 5 bases and J by 4 bases, with 3 bases between them. Here the CDR3 DNA reads TGTGCCAGTAGTCAATACAATGAGCAGTTCTTC. Translation: CASSQYNEQFF.

This chain uses TRBV4-3 with TRBJ2-7; 9 bases line up with TRBD1. Trimming at V came to 1 base and at J to 4 bases, leaving 11 bases not matched to a gene. CDR3 length equals 17 residues. Germline V lookup: CDR1 LGHNA, CDR2 YSLEER. This CDR3 reads CASSQGPVDRGSYEQYF. The CDR3 nucleotides are TGCGCCAGCAGCCAAGGCCCAGTAGACAGGGGGTCTTACGAGCAGTACTTC.

The chain uses TRBV19 and TRBJ1-1; tentatively, D is TRBD1 (5 bases). The ends were cut back, 1 base at V and 3 bases at J, with 12 bases in the middle. CDR3 length equals 15 residues. CDR1 and CDR2 (germline): LNHDA, SQIVND (reference sequence). The CDR3 coding sequence is TGTGCCAGTAGTATAGGGGGGGTTTTGTACACTGAAGCTTTCTTT. Its protein is CASSIGGVLYTEAFF. Complete variable domain (other parts from reference TRBV19 and TRBJ1-1): DGGITQSPKYLFRKEGQNVTLSCEQNLNHDAMYWYRQDPGQGLRLIYYSQIVNDFQKGDIAEGYSVSREKKESFPLTVTSAQKNPTAFYLCASSIGGVLYTEAFFGQGTRLTVV.

This chain uses TRBV4-3 with TRBJ2-5; 9 bases fit TRBD1. The CDR3 covers 14 residues. Per germline, CDR1 LGHNA and CDR2 YSLEER. The V segment lost 2 bases and the J segment 5 bases; nucleotides outside the gene matches: 3. This chain's CDR3 is CASSQTGGGETQYF. The CDR3 DNA follows: TGCGCCAGCAGCCAAACAGGGGGCGGGGAGACCCAGTACTTC.

In this sample, this clone turned up once. This sequence joins TRBV7-3 and TRBJ2-5; 10 positions match TRBD1. Germline V lookup: CDR1 SGHTA, CDR2 FQGTGA. With V trimmed by 2 bases and J by 2 bases, 5 bases remained unmatched. The CDR3 spans 16 residues. CDR3 loop: CASSLLGDRGQETQYF. The CDR3, as DNA: TGTGCCAGCAGCTTATTGGGGGACAGGGGACAAGAGACCCAGTACTTC.

The chain joins TRBV12-5 to TRBJ2-7, with unresolved D. The germline V gene encodes CDR1 LGHNT and CDR2 FRNRAP. V was shortened by 0 bases and J by 12 bases, with 9 bases between the two germline ends. The CDR3 is 11 residues long. This CDR3 is CASGLVSRLYF. The DNA of the CDR3 is TGTGCTAGTGGTTTGGTCTCTAGACTGTACTTC.

This chain links TRBV7-9 with TRBJ2-7; 14 positions agree with TRBD2. From germline, CDR1 is SEHNR and CDR2 FQNEAQ (reference sequence). Losses at the gene ends were 5 bases for V and 2 bases for J; bases not matched to a gene: 8. The CDR3 is 17 amino acids. The CDR3 sequence is CASSPGLAGAHTYEQYF. In DNA form, the CDR3 reads TGTGCCAGCAGCCCGGGACTAGCGGGAGCACACACCTACGAGCAGTACTTC.

The chain has TRBV3-1 (or the pseudogene TRBV3-2) and TRBJ2-7, with unresolved D. Trimming stripped 2 bases from V and 7 bases from J, with 12 bases between. Looked up from germline, CDR1 is LGHDT and CDR2 is YNNKEL (reference sequence). The CDR3 has 13 residues. CDR3 coding DNA: TGTGCCAGCAGCCAATCCGATTCGAGGGAGCAGTACTTC. Its protein product is CASSQSDSREQYF.

V is TRBV4-1 and J is TRBJ1-6, with no clear D. In germline, CDR1 is MGHRA, CDR2 YSYEKL. CDR3 length equals 12 residues. Trimming removed 4 bases from V and 9 bases from J, with 7 bases in between. The CDR3 spells CASSLIVSPLHF. CDR3 coding DNA: TGCGCCAGCAGCCTAATCGTTTCACCCCTCCACTTT.

The rearrangement uses TRBV21-1 and TRBJ2-5; the table gives TRBD1 as D, unverified against the DNA. TRBV21-1 is marked as a pseudogene. The CDR3 is 15 residues long. DNA for the CDR3: TGTGCCAGCAGCAAAAAAAGGAGACAGAAAGAGACCCAGTACTTC. This encodes CASSKKRRQKETQYF.